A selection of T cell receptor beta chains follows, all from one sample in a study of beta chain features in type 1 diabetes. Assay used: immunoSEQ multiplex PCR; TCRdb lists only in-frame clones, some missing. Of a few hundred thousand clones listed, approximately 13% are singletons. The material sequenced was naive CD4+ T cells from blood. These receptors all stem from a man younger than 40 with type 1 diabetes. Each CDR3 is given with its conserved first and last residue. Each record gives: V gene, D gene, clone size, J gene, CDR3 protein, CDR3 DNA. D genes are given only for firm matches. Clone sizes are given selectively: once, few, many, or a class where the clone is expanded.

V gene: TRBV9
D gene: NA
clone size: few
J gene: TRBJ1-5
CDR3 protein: CASSSGNQPQHF
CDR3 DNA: TGTGCCAGCAGCTCGGGGAATCAGCCCCAGCATTTT

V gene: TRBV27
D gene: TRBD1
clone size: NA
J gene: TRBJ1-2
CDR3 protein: CASSLGQGLYGYTF
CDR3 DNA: TGTGCCAGCAGCTTAGGACAGGGACTCTACGGCTACACCTTC

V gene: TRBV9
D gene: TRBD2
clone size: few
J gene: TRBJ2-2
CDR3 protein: CASSVVGGGDTGELFF
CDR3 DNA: TGTGCCAGCAGCGTAGTTGGCGGGGGGGACACCGGGGAGCTGTTTTTT

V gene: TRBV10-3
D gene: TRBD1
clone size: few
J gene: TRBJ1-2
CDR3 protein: CAITRTGDYGYTF
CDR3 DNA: TGTGCCATCACACGGACAGGGGACTATGGCTACACCTTC

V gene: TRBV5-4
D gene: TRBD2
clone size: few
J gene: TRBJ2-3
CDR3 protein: CASSLVASGGDTQYF
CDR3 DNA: TGTGCCAGCAGCTTGGTGGCTAGCGGGGGAGATACGCAGTATTTT

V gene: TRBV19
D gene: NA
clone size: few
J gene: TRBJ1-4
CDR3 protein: CASGLQKLFF
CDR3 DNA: TGTGCCAGTGGCCTACAGAAACTGTTTTTT

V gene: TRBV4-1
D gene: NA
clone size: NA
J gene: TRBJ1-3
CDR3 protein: CASSRDTSSGNTIYF
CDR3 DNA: TGCGCCAGCAGCCGGGACACGAGCTCTGGAAACACCATATATTTT

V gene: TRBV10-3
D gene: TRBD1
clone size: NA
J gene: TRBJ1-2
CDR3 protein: CAISTGGDGYGYTF
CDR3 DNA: TGTGCCATCAGTACAGGGGGCGACGGCTATGGCTACACCTTC

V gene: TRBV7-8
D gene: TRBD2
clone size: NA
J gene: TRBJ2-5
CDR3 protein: CASSLFRGEETQYF
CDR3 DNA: TGTGCCAGCAGCTTATTCCGGGGGGAAGAGACCCAGTACTTC

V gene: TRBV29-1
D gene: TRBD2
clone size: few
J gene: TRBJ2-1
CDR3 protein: CSVSSGGRGNEQFF
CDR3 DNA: TGCAGCGTTTCTAGCGGGGGCCGTGGGAATGAGCAGTTCTTC

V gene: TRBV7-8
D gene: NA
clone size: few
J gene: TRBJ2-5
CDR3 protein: CASSSPNRVLGETQYF
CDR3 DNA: TGTGCCAGCAGCTCACCGAACAGGGTCCTGGGGGAGACCCAGTACTTC

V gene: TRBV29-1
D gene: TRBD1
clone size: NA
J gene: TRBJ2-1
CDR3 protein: CSVELRTGGRGEQFF
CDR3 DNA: TGCAGCGTTGAGTTACGGACAGGGGGCCGAGGTGAGCAGTTCTTC

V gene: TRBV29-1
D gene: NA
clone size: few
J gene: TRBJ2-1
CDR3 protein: CSVGGHMVNEQFF
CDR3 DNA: TGCAGCGTCGGAGGGCACATGGTCAATGAGCAGTTCTTC

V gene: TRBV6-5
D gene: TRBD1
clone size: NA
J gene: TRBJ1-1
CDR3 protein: CASRRGQGNTEAFF
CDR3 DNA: TGTGCCAGCCGCCGCGGACAGGGAAACACTGAAGCTTTCTTT

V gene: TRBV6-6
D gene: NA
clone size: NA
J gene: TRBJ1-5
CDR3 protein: CASSPRIQGRDQPQHF
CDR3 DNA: TGTGCCAGCAGCCCCAGAATACAGGGACGGGATCAGCCCCAGCATTTT

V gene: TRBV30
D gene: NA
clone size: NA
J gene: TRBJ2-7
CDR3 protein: CAWSLSQGEQYF
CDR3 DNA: TGTGCCTGGAGTCTCTCGCAGGGCGAGCAGTACTTC

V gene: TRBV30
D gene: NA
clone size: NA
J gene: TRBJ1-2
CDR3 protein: CAWSVQYGYTF
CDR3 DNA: TGTGCCTGGAGTGTACAGTATGGCTACACCTTC

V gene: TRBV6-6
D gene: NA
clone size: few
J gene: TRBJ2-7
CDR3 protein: CASSYSRTAAYEQYF
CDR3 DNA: TGTGCCAGCAGTTACTCCCGGACAGCAGCCTACGAGCAGTACTTC

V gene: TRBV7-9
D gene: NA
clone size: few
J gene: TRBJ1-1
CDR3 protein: CASSQPQGWGTEAFF
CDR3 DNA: TGTGCCAGCAGCCAACCCCAGGGATGGGGCACTGAAGCTTTCTTT

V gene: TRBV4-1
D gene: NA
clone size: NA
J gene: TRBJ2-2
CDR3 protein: CASSQVSGVSTGELFF
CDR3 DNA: TGCGCCAGCAGCCAAGTATCCGGGGTGAGCACCGGGGAGCTGTTTTTT

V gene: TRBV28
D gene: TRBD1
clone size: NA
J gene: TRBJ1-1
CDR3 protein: CASGSTGDTEAFF
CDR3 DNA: TGTGCCAGCGGGTCCACAGGGGACACTGAAGCTTTCTTT

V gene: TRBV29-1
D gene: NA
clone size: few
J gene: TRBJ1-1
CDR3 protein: CSVDSRGSEAFF
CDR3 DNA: TGCAGCGTCGATAGCAGGGGAAGTGAAGCTTTCTTT

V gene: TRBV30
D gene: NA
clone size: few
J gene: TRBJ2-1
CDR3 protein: CAWSVLGLGEQFF
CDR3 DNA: TGTGCCTGGAGTGTACTTGGGCTGGGTGAGCAGTTCTTC

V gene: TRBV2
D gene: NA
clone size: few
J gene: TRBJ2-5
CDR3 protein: CASMGGALRETQYF
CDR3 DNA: TGTGCCAGCATGGGGGGGGCGCTCCGAGAGACCCAGTACTTC

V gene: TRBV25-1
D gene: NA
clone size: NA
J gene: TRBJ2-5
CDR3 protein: CASSEYRGWETQYF
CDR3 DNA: TGTGCCAGCAGTGAATATCGAGGTTGGGAGACCCAGTACTTC

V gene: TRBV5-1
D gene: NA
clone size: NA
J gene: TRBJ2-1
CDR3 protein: CASSLEAGMYNEQFF
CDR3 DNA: TGCGCCAGCAGCTTGGAGGCAGGAATGTACAATGAGCAGTTCTTC